The 11 T cell receptor beta chains in this list originate from one sample, sequenced in a study of OX40 agonist ivuxolimab in advanced cancers. TCRdb keeps only in-frame clones here, not all; method: immunoSEQ multiplex PCR. The table includes over 60,000 clones, roughly nine tenths detected once. Sequenced material: CD4+ or CD8+ T cells sorted from blood, taken in a trial of the OX40 agonist ivuxolimab. The receptors were sampled from an adult with an advanced solid tumor such as melanoma, head and neck, liver or kidney cancer.

The chain employs TRBV2 and TRBJ2-5; TRBD2 matches 8 bases. The germline V gene has CDR1 SNHLY and CDR2 FYNNEI. This CDR3 is 15 amino acids long. The trim removed 7 bases at V and 0 bases at J, leaving 7 bases unmatched. CDR3 coding DNA: TGTGCCAGCACTCCTAGCGGGTTGTACCAAGAGACCCAGTACTTC. It codes for CASTPSGLYQETQYF.

J is TRBJ2-3 and V is TRBV18, with D perhaps TRBD2 (5 bases). The CDR3 spans 17 residues. Trimming removed 2 bases at V and 0 bases at J, with 15 bases between. The germline V gene encodes CDR1 KGHSH and CDR2 LQKENI. CDR3 nucleotides: TGTGCCAGCTCACCAACGGCCAGCGGTACTAGCACAGATACGCAGTATTTT. Translation gives CASSPTASGTSTDTQYF.

This chain joins TRBV12-5 and TRBJ1-2; D is perhaps TRBD1 (5 bases). V lost 8 bases, J lost 8 bases, and 15 bases lay in between. The CDR3 runs to 12 residues. The germline V gene has CDR1 LGHNT and CDR2 FRNRAP. This CDR3 is CASTGDLGGYTF. CDR3 sequence (DNA): TGTGCTAGTACGGGGGATTTAGGGGGCTACACCTTC.

The table lists this clone with a count of one. The rearrangement uses TRBV5-6 and TRBJ2-7; D call uncertain. Deletions cut 4 bases from V and 3 bases from J, with 20 bases between. Germline V gene data show CDR1 as SGHDT and CDR2 as YYEEEE. This CDR3 comprises 16 residues. Here the CDR3 DNA reads TGTGCCAGCAGCCCCCGGACGGATACAACCTTCTACGAGCAGTACTTC. Amino acid sequence: CASSPRTDTTFYEQYF.

This clone turned up a few times. The chain uses TRBV2 and TRBJ2-5; 10 bases match TRBD2. Germline CDR1 and CDR2: SNHLY and FYNNEI. Trimming cost V 7 bases and J 1 base; bases outside gene matches: 6. The CDR3 loop spans 15 amino acids. CDR3 coding DNA: TGTGCCAGCACCAGAAGCGGGAGGGTCCAAGAGACCCAGTACTTC. Translated: CASTRSGRVQETQYF.

This sequence joins TRBV6-5 and TRBJ1-2; 8 nucleotides agree with TRBD1. CDR1 MNHEY and CDR2 SVGAGI come from the germline V gene. This CDR3 has 15 amino acids. V lost 0 bases, J lost 4 bases, and 4 bases stayed unmatched. CDR3 coding DNA: TGTGCCAGCAGTTACTCGCAGGGGGCCAGCTATGGCTACACCTTC. Translating gives CASSYSQGASYGYTF.

The rearrangement joins TRBV6-5 to TRBJ2-2, with 8 bases that match TRBD2. CDR1 is MNHEY and CDR2 is SVGAGI in the germline V gene. V trimming: 7 bases; J trimming: 0 bases; junction bases outside the gene matches: 4. The CDR3 runs to 15 residues. CDR3 DNA sequence: TGTGCCAGCACCAGCGGGGGATCGAACACCGGGGAGCTGTTTTTT. It codes for CASTSGGSNTGELFF.

The CDR3 DNA follows: TGTGCCAGCAGGAGGGGACAGAACACTGAAGCTTTCTTT. Protein product: CASRRGQNTEAFF. The V call is TRBV5-4, the J call TRBJ1-1; D is possibly TRBD1 (6 bases). Trimming removed 5 bases from V and 1 base from J, with 9 bases in between. This CDR3 is built from 13 residues. Germline CDR1 SGHNT, CDR2 YYREEE (reference sequence).

This rearrangement joins TRBV7-3 to TRBJ2-7; D ambiguous. V lost 5 bases and J lost 6, with 17 bases in between. Germline V gene sequence: CDR1 SGHTA, CDR2 FQGTGA. The CDR3 covers 14 residues. CDR3: CASSPLGPPSEQYF. Here the CDR3 DNA reads TGTGCCAGCAGCCCTCTAGGGCCCCCCTCCGAGCAGTACTTC.

The genes are TRBV5-1 and TRBJ2-2; 7 bases are shared with TRBD1. The CDR3 spans 15 residues. CDR1 is SGHRS, CDR2 YFSETQ, per germline. J gave up 1 base and V 6 bases, and 6 bases lay outside the gene matches. CDR3 DNA: TGCGCCAGCACCCAGGGACAGATGAACACCGGGGAGCTGTTTTTT. Its translation: CASTQGQMNTGELFF.

The V and J genes are TRBV5-1 and TRBJ1-4; D perhaps matches TRBD1 (6 bases). CDR3 size: 15 residues. Trimming removed 5 bases at V and 3 bases at J, with 14 bases between. Germline V lookup: CDR1 SGHRS, CDR2 YFSETQ. The CDR3 coding sequence is TGCGCCAGCAGTCCCAACAGGGTAGCTAATGAAAAACTGTTTTTT. Protein: CASSPNRVANEKLFF.